These 25 T cell receptor beta chains share one sample of origin, sequenced in a study of T cells in Graves' hyperthyroidism and ophthalmopathy. Using RNA transcripts as the source, TCR beta CDR3 regions were amplified. The HTBI primer set drove a first-round RT-PCR of the TCR CDR3. TCRdb re-called the multiplex PCR reads with MiXCR, one entry per CDR3 protein. The table includes almost 600,000 distinct CDR3 sequences, approximately 15% detected once. The specimen was blood. The source of these receptors is a woman in her 30s with Graves' hyperthyroidism that later progressed to Graves' ophthalmopathy.

To note about this clonotype: This may be a read error, as it is one base from a much larger clone. The rearrangement links TRBV7-8 to TRBJ1-6; TRBD1 matches at 9 bases. There are 16 residues in the CDR3. The ends lost 4 bases at V and 10 bases at J; junction bases unmatched: 11. In germline, CDR1 is SGHVS, CDR2 FQNEAQ. CDR3 in amino acids: CASSSDRWDRASPLHF. CDR3 nucleotide sequence: TGTGCCAGCAGCTCCGACCGGTGGGACAGGGCCTCACCCCTCCACTTT.

The V gene is TRBV12-3 or TRBV12-4, the J gene TRBJ1-2, with 9 bases fitting TRBD1. J lost 3 bases, V lost 7 bases, and 12 bases had no gene match. The CDR3 has 16 residues. The CDR3 sequence: CASTSGGQGTYYGYTF. In nucleotides, the CDR3 is TGTGCCAGCACTTCCGGCGGACAGGGGACCTACTATGGCTACACCTTC.

There are many counts of this clonotype. This sequence joins TRBV11-3 and TRBJ2-2; D remains ambiguous. CDR1 and CDR2 (germline): SGHNT, YENEEA. Trimming removed 10 bases at V and 2 bases at J, with 11 bases between. The CDR3 sequence is 13 residues long. The CDR3 is CATLKGNTGELFF. The CDR3 DNA follows: TGTGCCACCCTCAAGGGAAACACCGGGGAGCTGTTTTTT.

J is TRBJ2-2 and V is TRBV7-2; TRBD1 might be the D (5 bases). The germline gives CDR1 SGHTA, CDR2 FQGNSA. The CDR3 runs 17 residues. Trimming took off 4 bases at V and 1 base at J, with 16 bases between the two ends. The CDR3 region is CASSSQGARQNTGELFF. CDR3 DNA: TGTGCCAGCAGCTCCCAAGGGGCCCGGCAGAACACCGGGGAGCTGTTTTTT. Together with reference TRBV7-2 and TRBJ2-2, the CDR3 gives the full variable domain: GAGVSQSPSNKVTEKGKDVELRCDPISGHTALYWYRQSLGQGLEFLIYFQGNSAPDKSGLPSDRFSAERTGGSVSTLTIQRTQQEDSAVYLCASSSQGARQNTGELFFGEGSRLTVL.

A few counts support this clonotype. V gene TRBV11-2 combines with J gene TRBJ1-4; TRBD1 aligns across 7 bases. Germline CDR1 and CDR2: SGHAT and FQNNGV. The V segment lost 6 bases and the J segment 6 bases; nucleotides outside the gene matches: 7. This CDR3 is built from 14 residues. CDR3 sequence reads: CASRLRGLDEKLFF. The CDR3 nucleotides are TGTGCCAGCAGGTTAAGGGGGCTCGATGAAAAACTGTTTTTT.

This clonotype came up many times. V and J are TRBV20-1 and TRBJ2-1, with TRBD1 matching over 10 bases. The germline CDR1 and CDR2 sequences are DFQATT and SNEGSKA (reference sequence). The CDR3 loop spans 15 amino acids. V was pared by 5 bases and J by 8 bases, with 12 bases of the junction left unmatched. This CDR3 is CSAASPGQGTDEQFF. In nucleotides, the CDR3 is TGCAGTGCTGCCTCACCGGGACAGGGGACCGATGAGCAGTTCTTC.

V gene TRBV6-2 or TRBV6-3 combines with J gene TRBJ2-1; 10 bases map to TRBD2. CDR3 length: 17 amino acids. The germline CDR1 and CDR2 sequences are MNHEY and SVGEGT. The junction had 17 bases not matched to a gene; V was cut back by 7 bases and J by 8 bases. The CDR3 DNA follows: TGTGCCAGCAATACACCCGTGGCAGCTAGCGGGAGACATGAGCAGTTCTTC. Its translation is CASNTPVAASGRHEQFF.

This clonotype occurred many times. This chain links TRBV12-3 or TRBV12-4 with TRBJ2-7; D is possibly TRBD2 (6 bases). V was pared by 5 bases and J by 2 bases, with 13 bases between. CDR3 length: 14 residues. The CDR3 DNA follows: TGTGCCAGCAGTCCCGCGGAGGGCCCCTACGAGCAGTACTTC. Its translation: CASSPAEGPYEQYF.

This clonotype has at least ten counts. The V call is TRBV10-2, the J call TRBJ1-2, with D unclear. The CDR3 is 12 residues long. Germline assignment: CDR1 WSHSY and CDR2 SAAADI. The V gene lost 0 bases and the J gene lost 7 bases, with 6 bases spanning the gap. The CDR3 is CASSESGIGYTF. As DNA, the CDR3 is TGCGCCAGCAGTGAGTCGGGGATTGGCTACACCTTC.

J is TRBJ2-7 and V is TRBV28; TRBD1 agrees at 8 bases. CDR3 length: 16 amino acids. V lost 5 bases to trimming and J lost 3 bases; unmatched junction nucleotides: 12. In germline, CDR1 is MDHEN, CDR2 SYDVKM. CDR3 sequence reads: CASSPAGTGDDYEQYF. DNA for the CDR3: TGTGCCAGCAGTCCAGCCGGGACAGGCGACGACTACGAGCAGTACTTC.

In its sample, this clonotype was seen a few times. The J gene is TRBJ2-1, the V gene TRBV13; D is perhaps TRBD2 (6 bases). The V and J ends lost 5 bases and 4 bases respectively, with 18 bases between them. Germline assignment: CDR1 PRHDT and CDR2 FYEKMQ (reference sequence). CDR3 length equals 16 residues. The CDR3 DNA reads as TGTGCCAGCAGCACCAGTTCCCGGGCGGGATACAATGAGCAGTTCTTC. It specifies CASSTSSRAGYNEQFF.

This clonotype was picked up a small number of times. V is TRBV24-1 and J is TRBJ2-3; D is possibly TRBD2 (5 bases). The CDR3 has 16 residues. Germline V gene lookup returns CDR1 KGHDR and CDR2 SFDVKD. V shed 8 bases and J shed 2 bases, with 19 bases lying between them. This chain's CDR3 is CATTSPGIGNTDTQYF. The CDR3 nucleotides read TGTGCCACCACATCACCCGGGATAGGGAACACAGATACGCAGTATTTT.

This clonotype was counted many times. The chain combines TRBV11-2 with TRBJ1-1; 10 bases align to TRBD1. V was clipped by 7 bases and J by 3 bases; unmatched bases: 8. The germline CDR1 and CDR2 sequences are SGHAT and FQNNGV. The CDR3 runs 15 residues. The CDR3 spells CASTTGQGWDTEAFF. CDR3 bases: TGTGCCAGCACCACGGGACAGGGGTGGGACACTGAAGCTTTCTTT.

This clonotype has at least ten counts. The J gene is TRBJ1-1, the V gene TRBV6-1; a weak D match, TRBD1 (6 bases). Trimming left V 5 bases short and J 11 bases short, with 15 bases between. Germline CDR1 is MNHNS and CDR2 is SASEGT. The CDR3 length is 12 residues. The CDR3 sequence: CASSSNAGGAFF. Here the CDR3 DNA reads TGTGCCAGCAGTTCTAACGCCGGGGGCGCTTTCTTT.

The sample holds many counts of this clonotype. The chain employs TRBV2 and TRBJ2-5, with 10 positions matching TRBD2. Germline V gene data show CDR1 as SNHLY and CDR2 as FYNNEI. CDR3 size: 16 residues. V dropped 6 bases and J dropped 0; count of bases not matched to a gene: 7. DNA of the CDR3: TGTGCCAGCAGCGGTGGGACTAGCGCCAACCAAGAGACCCAGTACTTC. This gives the protein CASSGGTSANQETQYF.

This clonotype has at least ten counts. The rearrangement joins TRBV2 to TRBJ1-5, with TRBD1 matching 7 bases. This CDR3 has 13 amino acids. CDR1 and CDR2 from the germline V gene are SNHLY and FYNNEI. Trimming took 7 bases from V and 5 from J; bases not matched to a gene: 5. This chain's CDR3 is CASKGGGDQPQHF. CDR3 bases: TGTGCCAGCAAAGGAGGGGGCGATCAGCCCCAGCATTTT. Drawing the rest from reference TRBV2 and TRBJ1-5, the complete variable domain is EPEVTQTPSHQVTQMGQEVILRCVPISNHLYFYWYRQILGQKVEFLVSFYNNEISEKSEIFDDQFSVERPDGSNFTLKIRSTKLEDSAMYFCASKGGGDQPQHFGDGTRLSIL.

Many counts were recorded for this clonotype. The chain links TRBV7-3 to TRBJ1-1, with 9 bases that match TRBD1. Germline V gene lookup returns CDR1 SGHTA and CDR2 FQGTGA. This CDR3 is built from 15 residues. The V and J ends lost 5 bases and 0 bases, in that order; junction bases with no gene match: 4. CDR3 in amino acids: CASSAGQGMNTEAFF. The DNA for the CDR3 is TGTGCCAGCAGCGCAGGACAGGGGATGAACACTGAAGCTTTCTTT.

This clonotype was recorded many times. V and J are TRBV7-2 and TRBJ2-3; 8 bases match TRBD2. V lost 8 bases and J lost 6; bases outside the gene matches: 13. Germline V gene data show CDR1 as SGHTA and CDR2 as FQGNSA. The CDR3 covers 15 residues. This CDR3 reads CASLPRLAPGDTQYF. CDR3 sequence (DNA): TGTGCCAGCTTACCCCGACTAGCGCCCGGGGATACGCAGTATTTT.

The table lists this clonotype with many counts. V is TRBV18 and J is TRBJ2-1; D is possibly TRBD2 (6 bases). Trimming left V 0 bases short and J 2 bases short, with 8 bases between. The CDR3 is made up of 15 amino acids. Germline loops: CDR1 KGHSH, CDR2 LQKENI. CDR3: CASSPPGSAYNEQFF. In nucleotides, the CDR3 is TGTGCCAGCTCACCACCCGGGAGTGCCTACAATGAGCAGTTCTTC. Full variable domain (rest looked up from reference TRBV18 and TRBJ2-1): NAGVMQNPRHLVRRRGQEARLRCSPMKGHSHVYWYRQLPEEGLKFMVYLQKENIIDESGMPKERFSAEFPKEGPSILRIQQVVRGDSAAYFCASSPPGSAYNEQFFGPGTRLTVL.

This clonotype was found many times. The chain links TRBV29-1 to TRBJ2-7; the match to TRBD2 covers 10 bases. Germline trimming cut 3 bases from V and 3 bases from J; bases unmatched to any gene: 5. The germline gives CDR1 SQVTM, CDR2 ANQGSEA. The CDR3 loop spans 14 amino acids. In DNA form, the CDR3 reads TGCAGCGTTGATATAGCGGGAGGAAACTACGAGCAGTACTTC. This encodes CSVDIAGGNYEQYF.

This clonotype has ten or more counts. The chain joins TRBV11-2 to TRBJ2-1; weak D call: TRBD1 (5 bases). Trimming removed 3 bases from V and 5 bases from J, with 14 bases in between. Germline assignment: CDR1 SGHAT and CDR2 FQNNGV. The CDR3 runs 15 residues. The CDR3: CASSFGGGANNEQFF. DNA for the CDR3: TGTGCCAGCAGCTTCGGTGGTGGGGCAAACAATGAGCAGTTCTTC.

The rearrangement links TRBV6-2 or TRBV6-3 to TRBJ2-2; tentatively, D is TRBD2 (5 bases). V lost 8 bases and J 2 bases, leaving 12 bases between the germline ends. The germline CDR1 and CDR2 sequences are MNHEY and SVGEGT. The CDR3 covers 14 residues. The CDR3 spells CASGLDGNTGELFF. The CDR3, as DNA: TGTGCCAGCGGACTGGACGGAAACACCGGGGAGCTGTTTTTT.

This clonotype was detected many times. The rearrangement uses TRBV15 and TRBJ2-1; maybe TRBD1 (6 bases). V shed 2 bases and J shed 1 base, with 9 bases lying between them. Germline V CDR1 and CDR2: LNHNV, YYDKDF (reference sequence). This CDR3 region has 15 residues. Here the CDR3 DNA reads TGTGCCACCAGCAGATCTCAGGGGTCCTACAATGAGCAGTTCTTC. Its translation: CATSRSQGSYNEQFF.

This clonotype occurred many times. The J gene is TRBJ1-2, the V gene TRBV29-1; D is unclear. CDR1 and CDR2 (germline): SQVTM, ANQGSEA. V lost 6 bases and J lost 0, with 11 bases in between. The CDR3 consists of 13 residues. CDR3 sequence: CSVAFTANYGYTF. Written as DNA, the CDR3 is TGCAGCGTGGCATTCACCGCTAACTATGGCTACACCTTC.

This clonotype was recorded many times. The CDR3 nucleotides read TGTGCCAGCAGTTACTTCTACAACCGGGACAGTTCCTACGAGCAGTACTTC. It codes for CASSYFYNRDSSYEQYF. This chain connects TRBV6-5 to TRBJ2-7, with 7 bases matching TRBD1. V lost 1 base, J lost 1 base, and 10 bases stayed unmatched. Germline CDR1 reads MNHEY; CDR2 reads SVGAGI. The CDR3 consists of 17 residues.